This T cell receptor (beta chain) was observed in a study of Graves' ophthalmopathy and Graves' hyperthyroidism. General observations from the study: Blood shared most expanded thyroid clonotypes above 0.001 frequency.

This clonotype was detected many times. Its antigen is still unknown. V gave up 2 bases and J gave up 5 bases, with 9 bases separating them. CDR3 length equals 13 residues. The authors amplified TCR beta CDR3 regions from RNA transcripts. RT-PCR with HTBI primers came first, then second-round multiplex PCR. One entry per CDR3 protein, called by TCRdb with MiXCR from the multiplex PCR reads. The table lists approximately 410,000 distinct CDR3 sequences, approximately 15% of them singletons. Hyperthyroidism showing no ophthalmopathy within 18 months of follow-up was stable. Aged 18 to 65, the patients with hyperthyroidism had under 2 months' duration and were newly diagnosed. Orbital computed tomography, together with clinical symptoms, serum thyroxine, TRAb and thyroid ultrasound, was used for diagnosis.

V is TRBV12-3 or TRBV12-4 and J is TRBJ1-1, with D unresolved. The sample was peripheral blood. The clonotype comes from a woman aged 18-29 years with stable Graves' hyperthyroidism. CDR3 sequence reads: CASSLKSKTEAFF. CDR3 bases: TGTGCCAGCAGTTTAAAATCCAAGACTGAAGCTTTCTTT.